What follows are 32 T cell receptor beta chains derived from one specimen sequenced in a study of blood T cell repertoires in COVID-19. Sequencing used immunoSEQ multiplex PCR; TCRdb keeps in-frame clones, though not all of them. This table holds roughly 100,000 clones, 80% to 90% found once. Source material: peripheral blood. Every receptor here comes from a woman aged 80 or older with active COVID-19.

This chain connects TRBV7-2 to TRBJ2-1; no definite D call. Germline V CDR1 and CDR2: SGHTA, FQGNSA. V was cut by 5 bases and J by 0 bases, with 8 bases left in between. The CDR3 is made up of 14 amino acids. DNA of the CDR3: TGTGCCAGCAGCCCTTTTCGCTCCTACAATGAGCAGTTCTTC. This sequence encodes CASSPFRSYNEQFF.

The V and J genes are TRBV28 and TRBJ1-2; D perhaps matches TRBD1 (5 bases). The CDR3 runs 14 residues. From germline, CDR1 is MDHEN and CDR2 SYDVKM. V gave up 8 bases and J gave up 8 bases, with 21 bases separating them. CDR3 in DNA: TGTGCCAGCTCTCCCTCGCGGGGGGAGGGGGGCTACACCTTC. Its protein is CASSPSRGEGGYTF.

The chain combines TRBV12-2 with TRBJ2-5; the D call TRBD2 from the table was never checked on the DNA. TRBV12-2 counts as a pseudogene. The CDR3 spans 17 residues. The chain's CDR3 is CASRFLSGLAGQETQYF. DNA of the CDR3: TGTGCAAGTCGCTTCCTAAGCGGACTAGCGGGACAAGAGACCCAGTACTTC.

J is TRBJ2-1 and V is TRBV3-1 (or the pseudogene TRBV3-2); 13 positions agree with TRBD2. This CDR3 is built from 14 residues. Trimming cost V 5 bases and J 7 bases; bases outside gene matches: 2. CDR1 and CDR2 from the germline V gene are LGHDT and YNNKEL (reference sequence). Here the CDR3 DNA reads TGTGCCAGCAGCAGGACTAGCGGGGGTAATGAGCAGTTCTTC. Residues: CASSRTSGGNEQFF.

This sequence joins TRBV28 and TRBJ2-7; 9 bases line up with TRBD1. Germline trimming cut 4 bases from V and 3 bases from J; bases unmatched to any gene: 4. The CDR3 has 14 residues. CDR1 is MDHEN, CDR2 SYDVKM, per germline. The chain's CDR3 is CASSSDRGFYEQYF. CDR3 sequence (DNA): TGTGCCAGCAGTTCGGACAGGGGTTTCTACGAGCAGTACTTC.

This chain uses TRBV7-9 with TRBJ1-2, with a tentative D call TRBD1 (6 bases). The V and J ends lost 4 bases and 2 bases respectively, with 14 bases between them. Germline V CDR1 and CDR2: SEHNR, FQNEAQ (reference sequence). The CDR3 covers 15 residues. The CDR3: CASSYIPDSNYGYTF. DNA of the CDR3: TGTGCCAGCAGCTACATCCCGGACAGCAACTATGGCTACACCTTC.

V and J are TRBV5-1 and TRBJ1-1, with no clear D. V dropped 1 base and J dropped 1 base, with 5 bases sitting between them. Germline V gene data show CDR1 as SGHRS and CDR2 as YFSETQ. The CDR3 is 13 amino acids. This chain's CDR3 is CASSLYPNTEAFF. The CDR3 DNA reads TGCGCCAGCAGCTTGTATCCGAACACTGAAGCTTTCTTT.

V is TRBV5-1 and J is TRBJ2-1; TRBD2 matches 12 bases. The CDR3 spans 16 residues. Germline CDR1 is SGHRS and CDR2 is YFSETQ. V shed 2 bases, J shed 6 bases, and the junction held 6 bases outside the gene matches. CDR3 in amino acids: CASSFLAGGLGNEQFF. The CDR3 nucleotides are TGCGCCAGCAGCTTCCTAGCGGGAGGGTTAGGCAATGAGCAGTTCTTC. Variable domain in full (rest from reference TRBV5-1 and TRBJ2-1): KAGVTQTPRYLIKTRGQQVTLSCSPISGHRSVSWYQQTPGQGLQFLFEYFSETQRNKGNFPGRFSGRQFSNSRSEMNVSTLELGDSALYLCASSFLAGGLGNEQFFGPGTRLTVL.

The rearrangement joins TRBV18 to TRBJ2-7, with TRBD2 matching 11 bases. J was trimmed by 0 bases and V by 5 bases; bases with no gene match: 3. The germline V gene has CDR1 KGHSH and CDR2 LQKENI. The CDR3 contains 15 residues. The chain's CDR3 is CASSTTSGSSYEQYF. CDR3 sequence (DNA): TGTGCCAGCTCAACAACTAGCGGGAGCTCCTACGAGCAGTACTTC.

The CDR3: CASSSWVSRSSNTGELFF. The CDR3 DNA is TGTGCCAGCAGTAGCTGGGTGTCTAGGAGCTCGAACACCGGGGAGCTGTTTTTT. The chain is built from TRBV6-2 or TRBV6-3 and TRBJ2-2, with D hard to call. From germline, CDR1 is MNHEY and CDR2 SVGEGT. V lost 5 bases and J 0 bases, leaving 19 bases between the germline ends. The CDR3 is 18 residues long.

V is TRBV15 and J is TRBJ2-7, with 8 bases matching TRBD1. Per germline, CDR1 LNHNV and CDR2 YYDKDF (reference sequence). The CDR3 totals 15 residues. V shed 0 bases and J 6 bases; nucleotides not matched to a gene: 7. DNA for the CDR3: TGTGCCACCAGCAGAGATCCCTACAGGGGGTCCGAGCAGTACTTC. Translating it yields CATSRDPYRGSEQYF.

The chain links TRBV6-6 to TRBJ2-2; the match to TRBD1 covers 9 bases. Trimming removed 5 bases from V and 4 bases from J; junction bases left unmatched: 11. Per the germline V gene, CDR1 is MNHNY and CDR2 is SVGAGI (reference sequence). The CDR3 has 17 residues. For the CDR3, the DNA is TGTGCCAGCAGTCGGATCCAAACAGGGGGCATCACCGGGGAGCTGTTTTTT. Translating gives CASSRIQTGGITGELFF.

The CDR3 sequence: CAWISGTSYNEQFF. In DNA, the CDR3 is TGTGCCTGGATTAGCGGGACCTCCTACAATGAGCAGTTCTTC. J is TRBJ2-1 and V is TRBV30, with 8 bases aligning to TRBD2. Germline values: CDR1 GTSNPN, CDR2 SVGIG (reference sequence). Losses at the gene ends were 4 bases for V and 0 bases for J; bases not matched to a gene: 2. The CDR3 length is 14 residues.

The CDR3 protein is CASSKGGTDTQYF. CDR3 DNA sequence: TGTGCCAGCAGCAAAGGGGGCACAGATACGCAGTATTTT. The rearrangement uses TRBV12-3 or TRBV12-4 and TRBJ2-3, with a weak D call TRBD1 (5 bases). V shed 6 bases and J shed 1 base, with 8 bases lying between them. This CDR3 comprises 13 residues.

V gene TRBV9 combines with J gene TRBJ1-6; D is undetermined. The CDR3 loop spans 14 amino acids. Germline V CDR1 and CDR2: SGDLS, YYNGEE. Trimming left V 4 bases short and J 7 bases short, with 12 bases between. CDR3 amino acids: CASSPGVGNSPLHF. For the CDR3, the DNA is TGTGCCAGCAGCCCAGGCGTGGGCAATTCACCCCTCCACTTT.

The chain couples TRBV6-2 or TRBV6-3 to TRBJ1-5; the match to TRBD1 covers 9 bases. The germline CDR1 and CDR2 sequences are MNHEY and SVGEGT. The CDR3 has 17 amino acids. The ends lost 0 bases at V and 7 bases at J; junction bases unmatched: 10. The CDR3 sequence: CASSYSRGTGSGQPQHF. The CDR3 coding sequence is TGTGCCAGCAGTTACTCGAGGGGGACAGGGTCTGGCCAGCCCCAGCATTTT.

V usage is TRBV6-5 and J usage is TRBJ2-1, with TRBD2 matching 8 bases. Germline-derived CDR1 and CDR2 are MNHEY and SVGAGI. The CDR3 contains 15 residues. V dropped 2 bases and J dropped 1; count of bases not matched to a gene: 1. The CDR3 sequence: CASSYQRGSYNEQFF. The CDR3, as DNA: TGTGCCAGCAGTTACCAGCGGGGGTCCTACAATGAGCAGTTCTTC.

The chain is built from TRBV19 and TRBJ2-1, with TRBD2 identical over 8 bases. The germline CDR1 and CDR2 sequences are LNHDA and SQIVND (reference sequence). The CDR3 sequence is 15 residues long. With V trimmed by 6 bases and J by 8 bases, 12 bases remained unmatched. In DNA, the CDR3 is TGTGCCAGTAGCCCTAGCGGGCCTCTTTGGGATGAGCAGTTCTTC. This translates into CASSPSGPLWDEQFF.

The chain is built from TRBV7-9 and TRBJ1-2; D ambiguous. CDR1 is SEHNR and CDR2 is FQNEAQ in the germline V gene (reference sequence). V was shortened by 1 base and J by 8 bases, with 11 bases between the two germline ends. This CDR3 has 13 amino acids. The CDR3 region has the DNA TGTGCCAGCAGCTTAGAACAGCCCAGGGGCTACACCTTC. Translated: CASSLEQPRGYTF.

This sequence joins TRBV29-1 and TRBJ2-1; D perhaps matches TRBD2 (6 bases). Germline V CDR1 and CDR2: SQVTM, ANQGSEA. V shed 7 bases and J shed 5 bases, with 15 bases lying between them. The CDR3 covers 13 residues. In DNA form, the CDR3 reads TGCAGCGGCTCGGGACTCCGTAACAATGAGCAGTTCTTC. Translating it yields CSGSGLRNNEQFF.

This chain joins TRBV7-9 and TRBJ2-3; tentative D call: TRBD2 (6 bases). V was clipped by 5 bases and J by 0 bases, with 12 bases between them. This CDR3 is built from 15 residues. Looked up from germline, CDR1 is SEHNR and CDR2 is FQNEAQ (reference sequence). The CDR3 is CASSPPSVSTDTQYF. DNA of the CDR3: TGTGCCAGCAGCCCACCTAGCGTTAGCACAGATACGCAGTATTTT.

CDR3 amino acids: CASSHIYNEQFF. In DNA form, the CDR3 reads TGTGCCAGCAGTCACATTTACAATGAGCAGTTCTTC. V gene TRBV25-1 combines with J gene TRBJ2-1; no firm D call. The CDR3 has 12 amino acids. Germline V gene data show CDR1 as MGHDK and CDR2 as SYGVNS. The V and J ends lost 5 bases and 4 bases respectively, with 6 bases between them. Full variable domain (remainder filled in from reference TRBV25-1 and TRBJ2-1): EADIYQTPRYLVIGTGKKITLECSQTMGHDKMYWYQQDPGMELHLIHYSYGVNSTEKGDLSSESTVSRIRTEHFPLTLESARPSHTSQYLCASSHIYNEQFFGPGTRLTVL.

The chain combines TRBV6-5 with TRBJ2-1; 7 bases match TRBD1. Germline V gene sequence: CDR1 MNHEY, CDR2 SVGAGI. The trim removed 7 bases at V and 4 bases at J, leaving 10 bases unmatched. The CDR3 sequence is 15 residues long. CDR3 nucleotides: TGTGCCAGCATACGAAGACAGGGACCATACAATGAGCAGTTCTTC. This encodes CASIRRQGPYNEQFF.

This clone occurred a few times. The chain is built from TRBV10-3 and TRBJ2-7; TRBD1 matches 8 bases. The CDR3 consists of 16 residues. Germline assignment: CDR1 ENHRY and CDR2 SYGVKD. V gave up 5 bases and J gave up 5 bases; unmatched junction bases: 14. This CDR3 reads CAISRGSGQGSNEQYF. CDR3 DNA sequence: TGTGCCATCAGTCGAGGCTCAGGACAGGGTTCAAACGAGCAGTACTTC.

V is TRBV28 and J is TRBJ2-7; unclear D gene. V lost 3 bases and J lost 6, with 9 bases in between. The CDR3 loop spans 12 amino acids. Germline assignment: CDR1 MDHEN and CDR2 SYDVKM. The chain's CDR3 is CASSFVGPEQYF. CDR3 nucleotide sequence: TGTGCCAGCAGTTTTGTGGGCCCCGAGCAGTACTTC.

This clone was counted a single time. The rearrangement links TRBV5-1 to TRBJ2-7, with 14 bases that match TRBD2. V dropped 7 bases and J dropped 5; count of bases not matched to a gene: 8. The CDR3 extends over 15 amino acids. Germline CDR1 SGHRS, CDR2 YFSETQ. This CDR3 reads CASSGGLAGAHEQYF. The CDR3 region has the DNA TGCGCCAGCTCCGGGGGACTAGCGGGAGCCCACGAGCAGTACTTC. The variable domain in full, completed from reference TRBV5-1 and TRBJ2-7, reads KAGVTQTPRYLIKTRGQQVTLSCSPISGHRSVSWYQQTPGQGLQFLFEYFSETQRNKGNFPGRFSGRQFSNSRSEMNVSTLELGDSALYLCASSGGLAGAHEQYFGPGTRLTVT.

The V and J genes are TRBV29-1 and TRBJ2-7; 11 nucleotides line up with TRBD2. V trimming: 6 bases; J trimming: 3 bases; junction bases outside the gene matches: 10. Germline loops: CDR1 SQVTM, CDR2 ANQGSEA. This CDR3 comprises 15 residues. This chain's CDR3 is CSVEYGTSGLYEQYF. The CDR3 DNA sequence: TGCAGCGTCGAGTATGGGACTAGCGGACTCTACGAGCAGTACTTC.

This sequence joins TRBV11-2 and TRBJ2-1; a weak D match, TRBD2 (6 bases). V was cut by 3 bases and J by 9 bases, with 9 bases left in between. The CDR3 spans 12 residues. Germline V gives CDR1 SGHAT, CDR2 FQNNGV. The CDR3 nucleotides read TGTGCCAGCAGCTTTCAGGGAGGTGAGCAGTTCTTC. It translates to CASSFQGGEQFF.

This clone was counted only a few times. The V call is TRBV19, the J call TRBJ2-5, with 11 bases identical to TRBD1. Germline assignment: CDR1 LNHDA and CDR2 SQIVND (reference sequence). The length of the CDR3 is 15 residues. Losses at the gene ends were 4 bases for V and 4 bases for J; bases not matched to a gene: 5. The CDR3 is CASSKRDRGGETQYF. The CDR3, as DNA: TGTGCCAGTAGTAAACGGGACAGGGGGGGAGAGACCCAGTACTTC.

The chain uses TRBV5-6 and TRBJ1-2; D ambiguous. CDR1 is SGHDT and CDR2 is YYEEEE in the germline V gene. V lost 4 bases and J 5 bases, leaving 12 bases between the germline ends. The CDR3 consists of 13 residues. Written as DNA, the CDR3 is TGTGCCAGCAGCCCGCGGAGGGTTTATGGCTACACCTTC. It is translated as CASSPRRVYGYTF. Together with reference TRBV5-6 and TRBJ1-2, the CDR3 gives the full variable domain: DAGVTQSPTHLIKTRGQQVTLRCSPKSGHDTVSWYQQALGQGPQFIFQYYEEEERQRGNFPDRFSGHQFPNYSSELNVNALLLGDSALYLCASSPRRVYGYTFGSGTRLTVV.

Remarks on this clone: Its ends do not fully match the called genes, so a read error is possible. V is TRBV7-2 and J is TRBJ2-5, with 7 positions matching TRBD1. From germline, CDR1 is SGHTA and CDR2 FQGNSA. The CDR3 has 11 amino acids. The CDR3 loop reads CASSKKGAWNF. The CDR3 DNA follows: TGTGCCAGCAGCAAGAAGGGGGCTTGGAACTTC.

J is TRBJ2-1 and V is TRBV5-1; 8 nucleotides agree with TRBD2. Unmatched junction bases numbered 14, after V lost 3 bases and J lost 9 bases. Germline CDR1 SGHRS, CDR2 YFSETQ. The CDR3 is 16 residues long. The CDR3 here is CASSSLQAGGRGEQFF. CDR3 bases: TGCGCCAGCAGCTCCCTTCAGGCGGGGGGCAGGGGTGAGCAGTTCTTC.